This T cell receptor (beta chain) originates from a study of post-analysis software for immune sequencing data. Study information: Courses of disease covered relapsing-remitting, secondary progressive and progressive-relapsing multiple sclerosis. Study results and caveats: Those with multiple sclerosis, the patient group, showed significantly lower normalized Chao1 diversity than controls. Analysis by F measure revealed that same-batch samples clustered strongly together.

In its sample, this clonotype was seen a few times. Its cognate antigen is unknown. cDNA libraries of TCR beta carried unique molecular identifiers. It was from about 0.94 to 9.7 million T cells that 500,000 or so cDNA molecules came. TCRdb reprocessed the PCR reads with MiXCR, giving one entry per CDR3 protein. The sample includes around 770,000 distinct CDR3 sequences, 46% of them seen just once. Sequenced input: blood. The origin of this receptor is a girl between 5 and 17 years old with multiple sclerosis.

The CDR3 DNA reads as TGCAGTGCTAGAGACCGACTAGCGGCTAGTACAGATACGCAGTATTTT. Translated: CSARDRLAASTDTQYF. This chain links TRBV20-1 with TRBJ2-3; 9 nucleotides line up with TRBD2. The J segment lost 3 bases and the V segment lost 0 bases, leaving 7 bases of the junction unmatched. This CDR3 spans 16 amino acids. Germline V lookup: CDR1 DFQATT, CDR2 SNEGSKA (reference sequence).